The 13 T cell receptor beta chains below all came from one sample that was sequenced in a study of beta chain features in type 1 diabetes. Study-level findings and limits: TCRB CDR3 length was moderately but significantly reduced in all four CD4+ subsets of Type 1 diabetes patients.

No antigen has been identified for these receptors. Expressed TCRB transcripts were sequenced because the isolated RNA had all been reverse transcribed beforehand. Only in-frame clones appear in the TCRdb table, and some are missing; sequencing was by immunoSEQ multiplex PCR. In the table there are 500,000 to 800,000 clones, under 15% of which are singletons. Input material: naive CD4+ T cells from blood. These receptors were obtained from a man aged 25 to 45 with type 1 diabetes.

In its sample, this clone was seen a few times. The genes are TRBV9 and TRBJ1-1, with D possibly TRBD1 on 5 matching bases. The V end lost 0 bases, the J end lost 2 bases, and 11 bases lay between the germline ends. Per germline, CDR1 SGDLS and CDR2 YYNGEE. The CDR3 has 15 amino acids. Here the CDR3 reads CASSVVLQGNTEAFF. The CDR3 region has the DNA TGTGCCAGCAGCGTAGTGTTGCAGGGCAACACTGAAGCTTTCTTT. The full variable domain, completed using reference TRBV9 and TRBJ1-1, is DSGVTQTPKHLITATGQRVTLRCSPRSGDLSVYWYQQSLDQGLQFLIQYYNGEERAKGNILERFSAQQFPDLHSELNLSSLELGDSALYFCASSVVLQGNTEAFFGQGTRLTVV.

This clone showed up just a few times. This chain links TRBV10-3 with TRBJ2-7; tentatively, D is TRBD1 or TRBD2 (5 bases each). Germline V gene sequence: CDR1 ENHRY, CDR2 SYGVKD. V gave up 2 bases and J gave up 6 bases, with 14 bases separating them. This CDR3 is built from 14 residues. The CDR3 DNA reads TGTGCCATCAGTGAGGGACGGGACGGTAGCGAGCAGTACTTC. Protein product: CAISEGRDGSEQYF.

The chain employs TRBV7-8 and TRBJ2-3; 8 bases fit TRBD1. Germline lookup yields CDR1 SGHVS and CDR2 FQNEAQ. The CDR3 covers 17 residues. V lost 5 bases, J lost 1 base, and 11 bases stayed unmatched. In nucleotides, the CDR3 is TGTGCCAGCAGCCGCCGGACAGGGCCGTCTGGCACAGATACGCAGTATTTT. Protein sequence: CASSRRTGPSGTDTQYF. The entire variable domain, with the rest obtained from reference TRBV7-8 and TRBJ2-3, is as follows: GAGVSQSPRYKVAKRGQDVALRCDPISGHVSLFWYQQALGQGPEFLTYFQNEAQLDKSGLPSDRFFAERPEGSVSTLKIQRTQQEDSAVYLCASSRRTGPSGTDTQYFGPGTRLTVL.

The chain couples TRBV30 to TRBJ1-2; D not resolved. This CDR3 comprises 12 residues. Germline assignment: CDR1 GTSNPN and CDR2 SVGIG (reference sequence). V was shortened by 0 bases and J by 2 bases, with 4 bases between the two germline ends. The CDR3 is CAWSVLNYGYTF. CDR3 nucleotides: TGTGCCTGGAGTGTACTGAACTATGGCTACACCTTC. Filled out from reference TRBV30 and TRBJ1-2, the complete variable domain reads SQTIHQWPATLVQPVGSPLSLECTVEGTSNPNLYWYRQAAGRGLQLLFYSVGIGQISSEVPQNLSASRPQDRQFILSSKKLLLSDSGFYLCAWSVLNYGYTFGSGTRLTVV.

CDR3 DNA sequence: TGCGCCAGCAGCCATCGCGGACAGGATTACTACGAGCAGTACTTC. It encodes CASSHRGQDYYEQYF. The rearrangement links TRBV5-1 to TRBJ2-7; the match to TRBD1 covers 7 bases. Germline V gene lookup returns CDR1 SGHRS and CDR2 YFSETQ. The CDR3 has 15 residues. J gave up 3 bases and V 4 bases, and 10 bases lay outside the gene matches.

This clone showed up just a few times. V is TRBV15 and J is TRBJ1-5; D remains ambiguous. The CDR3 loop spans 13 amino acids. Germline V gene sequence: CDR1 LNHNV, CDR2 YYDKDF (reference sequence). V lost 2 bases and J 3 bases, leaving 5 bases between the germline ends. The CDR3 loop is CATSRNNNQPQHF. The CDR3 DNA is TGTGCCACCAGCAGAAACAACAATCAGCCCCAGCATTTT.

This clone was found a few times. This chain connects TRBV6-5 to TRBJ2-1, with D maybe TRBD1 (6 bases). CDR3 length: 14 amino acids. Trimming removed 5 bases at V and 7 bases at J, with 15 bases between. Germline CDR1 and CDR2: MNHEY and SVGAGI. CDR3 residues: CASSKGHSGNEQFF. The CDR3 bases are TGTGCCAGCAGTAAGGGACACTCTGGGAATGAGCAGTTCTTC.

A note on this clone: Other DNA variants within this sample encode the same CDR3. V is TRBV7-2 and J is TRBJ2-7, with unresolved D. Trimming left V 0 bases short and J 0 bases short, with 3 bases between. The CDR3 is 13 amino acids. Germline assignment: CDR1 SGHTA and CDR2 FQGNSA. CDR3 protein: CASSLASSYEQYF. The CDR3 DNA reads TGTGCCAGCAGCTTAGCTTCCTCCTACGAGCAGTACTTC.

This rearrangement joins TRBV7-3 to TRBJ2-3, with TRBD2 matching 8 bases. Trimming cost V 5 bases and J 4 bases; bases outside gene matches: 8. Germline assignment: CDR1 SGHTA and CDR2 FQGTGA. The CDR3 extends over 15 amino acids. CDR3 DNA sequence: TGTGCCAGCAGCCCGCAAGCGGGGGCGGCAGATACGCAGTATTTT. Translating gives CASSPQAGAADTQYF. Based on the CDR3 plus reference TRBV7-3 and TRBJ2-3, the full variable domain is GAGVSQTPSNKVTEKGKYVELRCDPISGHTALYWYRQSLGQGPEFLIYFQGTGAADDSGLPNDRFFAVRPEGSVSTLKIQRTERGDSAVYLCASSPQAGAADTQYFGPGTRLTVL.

The chain is built from TRBV19 and TRBJ1-2, with a weak D call TRBD1 (5 bases). In germline, CDR1 is LNHDA, CDR2 SQIVND (reference sequence). V was cut by 9 bases and J by 7 bases, with 21 bases left in between. The CDR3 has 14 residues. DNA for the CDR3: TGTGCCAGCAAGGGTCCCCGGGGACGGTTTGGCTACACCTTC. Protein product: CASKGPRGRFGYTF. The full variable domain, in which reference TRBV19 and TRBJ1-2 provide the parts outside the CDR3, is DGGITQSPKYLFRKEGQNVTLSCEQNLNHDAMYWYRQDPGQGLRLIYYSQIVNDFQKGDIAEGYSVSREKKESFPLTVTSAQKNPTAFYLCASKGPRGRFGYTFGSGTRLTVV.

The chain has TRBV7-3 and TRBJ1-1; D is uncertain. The CDR3 extends over 13 amino acids. The V and J ends lost 5 bases and 0 bases respectively, with 7 bases between them. Germline V CDR1 and CDR2: SGHTA, FQGTGA. The CDR3 DNA sequence: TGTGCCAGCAGCCCCCACATGAACACTGAAGCTTTCTTT. Amino acid sequence: CASSPHMNTEAFF.

This clone was seen a handful of times. The chain couples TRBV7-3 to TRBJ1-1, with D possibly TRBD1 on 6 matching bases. V was cut by 1 base and J by 3 bases, with 9 bases left in between. CDR3 length equals 14 residues. Germline V gene data show CDR1 as SGHTA and CDR2 as FQGTGA. The DNA for the CDR3 is TGTGCCAGCAGCTTAAGTCCAGGGGACACTGAAGCTTTCTTT. Residues: CASSLSPGDTEAFF.

This clone was detected a few times. This chain uses TRBV6-5 with TRBJ2-7; D possibly corresponds to TRBD1 (5 bases). V shed 5 bases and J shed 9 bases, with 20 bases lying between them. Germline V gives CDR1 MNHEY, CDR2 SVGAGI. The CDR3 runs 14 residues. CDR3: CASSAQAPSRGQYF. The DNA of the CDR3 is TGTGCCAGCAGTGCACAGGCCCCCTCGAGAGGGCAGTACTTC.